This record covers a single T cell receptor beta chain. As yet, its antigen is unknown. This specimen comes from a study of Ad26.COV2.S vaccination and SARS-CoV-2 variants. Notes on the study in general: There was reportedly substantial breadth in spike-specific CD8+ and CD4+ T cell responses after vaccination. Breadth and depth estimates from TCRs may understate total T cell responses. Those who received the vaccine showed greater spike-specific TCR breadth than those given placebo.

Profiled with immunoSEQ multiplex PCR; TCRdb holds only in-frame clones, not every one. Seen here are 150,000 to 200,000 clones, roughly 85% observed once, and the top ten hold around 6.1%. The sample here was peripheral blood, taken after recovery from COVID-19. The sequence was obtained from a human donor who had recovered from COVID-19.

This CDR3 is CASSVALAGTDTQYF. For the CDR3, the DNA is TGTGCCAGCAGCGTAGCACTAGCGGGCACAGATACGCAGTATTTT. The V call is TRBV9, the J call TRBJ2-3; 8 bases fit TRBD2. Germline assignment: CDR1 SGDLS and CDR2 YYNGEE. V shed 0 bases and J 1 base; nucleotides not matched to a gene: 1. This CDR3 spans 15 amino acids.